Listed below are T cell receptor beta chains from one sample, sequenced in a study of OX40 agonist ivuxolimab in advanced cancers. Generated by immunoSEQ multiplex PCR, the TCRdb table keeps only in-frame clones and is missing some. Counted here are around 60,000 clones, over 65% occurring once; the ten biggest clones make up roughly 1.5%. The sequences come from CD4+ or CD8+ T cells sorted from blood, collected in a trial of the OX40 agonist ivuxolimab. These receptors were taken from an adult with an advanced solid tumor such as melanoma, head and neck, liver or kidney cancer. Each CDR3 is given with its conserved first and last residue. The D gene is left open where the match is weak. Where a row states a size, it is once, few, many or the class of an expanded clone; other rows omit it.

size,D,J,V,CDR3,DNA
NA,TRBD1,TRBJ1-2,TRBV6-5,CASSRPGQQNYGYTF,TGTGCCAGCAGTAGACCGGGACAGCAGAACTATGGCTACACCTTC
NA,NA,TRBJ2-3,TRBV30,CAWSVLGAGDSDTQYF,TGTGCCTGGAGTGTACTGGGGGCGGGGGATTCAGATACGCAGTATTTT
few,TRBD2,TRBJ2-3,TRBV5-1,CASSRTGTSGGRDTQYF,TGCGCCAGCAGCCGGACAGGGACTAGCGGGGGGAGGGATACGCAGTATTTT
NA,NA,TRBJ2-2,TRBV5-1,CASRQGGLTGELFF,TGCGCCAGCAGGCAGGGGGGTCTCACCGGGGAGCTGTTTTTT
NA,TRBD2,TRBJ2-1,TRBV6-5,CASRRGVNEQFF,TGTGCCAGCAGGCGGGGGGTCAACGAGCAGTTCTTC
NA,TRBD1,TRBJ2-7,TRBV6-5,CASSRTTGAYEQYF,TGTGCCAGCAGTAGAACTACAGGGGCCTACGAGCAGTACTTC
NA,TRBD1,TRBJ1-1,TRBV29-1,CSALTGRAEAFF,TGCAGCGCGTTGACAGGGCGGGCTGAAGCTTTCTTT
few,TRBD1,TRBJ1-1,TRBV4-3,CASSQDYNRGLGGYLMNTEAFF,TGCGCCAGCAGCCAAGATTACAACAGGGGGCTTGGGGGCTACTTAATGAACACTGAAGCTTTCTTT
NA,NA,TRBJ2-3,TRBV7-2,CASGSGNMGTQYF,TGTGCCAGCGGGTCCGGAAACATGGGTACGCAGTATTTT
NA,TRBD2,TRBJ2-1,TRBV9,CASSVAQRGYNEQFF,TGTGCCAGCAGCGTAGCCCAGCGGGGCTACAATGAGCAGTTCTTC
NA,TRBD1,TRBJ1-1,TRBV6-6,CASDSGGGTEAFF,TGTGCCAGCGATTCAGGGGGTGGCACTGAAGCTTTCTTT
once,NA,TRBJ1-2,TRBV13,CASSFPRGGYYGYTF,TGTGCCAGCAGCTTCCCAAGGGGAGGGTACTATGGCTACACCTTC
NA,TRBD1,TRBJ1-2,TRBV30,CAWKRTGSGYTF,TGTGCCTGGAAAAGGACAGGGAGCGGCTACACCTTC
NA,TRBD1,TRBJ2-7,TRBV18,CASSSGTAYEQYF,TGTGCCAGTTCCTCCGGGACAGCTTACGAGCAGTACTTC
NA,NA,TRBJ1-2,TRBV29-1,CSVTNGPKGGYTF,TGCAGCGTCACTAATGGGCCCAAAGGGGGCTACACCTTC
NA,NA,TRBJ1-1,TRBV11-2,CASSPLRQKNTEAFF,TGTGCCAGCAGCCCACTTCGACAGAAGAACACTGAAGCTTTCTTT
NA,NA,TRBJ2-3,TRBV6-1,CASREELPRGDTQYF,TGTGCCAGCAGGGAGGAGCTCCCGAGGGGAGATACGCAGTATTTT
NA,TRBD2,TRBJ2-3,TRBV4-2,CASSQDILAGGPGDTQYF,TGTGCCAGCAGCCAAGACATACTAGCGGGGGGGCCAGGAGATACGCAGTATTTT
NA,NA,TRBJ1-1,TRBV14,CASTWGGSSTEAFF,TGTGCCAGCACCTGGGGAGGGTCGAGTACTGAAGCTTTCTTT
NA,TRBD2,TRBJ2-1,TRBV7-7,CASSSLAGGQGEQFF,TGTGCTAGCAGCTCACTAGCGGGGGGGCAGGGTGAGCAGTTCTTC
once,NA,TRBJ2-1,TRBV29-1,CSVEDSYNEQFF,TGCAGCGTTGAAGATTCGTACAATGAGCAGTTCTTC
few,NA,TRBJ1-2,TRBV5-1,CASSLTGAQSSGGYTF,TGCGCCAGCAGCTTGACGGGGGCTCAGTCTTCGGGAGGCTACACCTTC
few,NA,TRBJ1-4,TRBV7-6,CASSYRGPRGKLFF,TGTGCCAGCAGCTACCGGGGACCACGCGGAAAACTGTTTTTT
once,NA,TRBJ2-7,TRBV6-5,CASRFDREQYF,TGTGCCAGCAGATTCGACAGGGAGCAGTACTTC
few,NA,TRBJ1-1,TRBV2,CASSGSGVKTEAFF,TGTGCCAGCAGTGGGTCCGGGGTGAAGACTGAAGCTTTCTTT
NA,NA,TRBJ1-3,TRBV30,CAWGLLASSGNTIYF,TGTGCCTGGGGGCTACTGGCCAGCTCTGGAAACACCATATATTTT
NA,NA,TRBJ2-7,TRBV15,CATRLGSANYEQYF,TGTGCCACCAGATTAGGAAGTGCGAACTACGAGCAGTACTTC
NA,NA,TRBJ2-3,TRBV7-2,CASSFGGNGASTDTQYF,TGTGCCAGCAGCTTCGGGGGTAACGGGGCTAGCACAGATACGCAGTATTTT
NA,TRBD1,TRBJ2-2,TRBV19,CASTIKWDRYTGELFF,TGTGCCAGTACCATAAAATGGGACAGATACACCGGGGAGCTGTTTTTT
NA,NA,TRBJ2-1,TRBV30,CAWSGTRSSYNEQFF,TGTGCCTGGAGTGGGACCCGGAGCTCCTACAATGAGCAGTTCTTC
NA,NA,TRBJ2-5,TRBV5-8,CASSSNRGTQYF,TGTGCCAGCAGCTCAAACCGGGGGACCCAGTACTTC
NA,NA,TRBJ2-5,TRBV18,CASSPSGFGVRETQYF,TGTGCCAGCTCACCGAGCGGTTTTGGGGTGCGAGAGACCCAGTACTTC
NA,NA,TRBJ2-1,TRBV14,CASSQDIGGYNEQFF,TGTGCCAGCAGCCAAGACATCGGCGGGTACAATGAGCAGTTCTTC
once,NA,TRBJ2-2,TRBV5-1,CASSLVLAGSAGELFF,TGCGCCAGCAGCTTGGTTCTGGCGGGAAGCGCCGGGGAGCTGTTTTTT
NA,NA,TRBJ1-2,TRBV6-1,CASSERLDKSYGYTF,TGTGCCAGCAGTGAACGTCTCGACAAAAGCTATGGCTACACCTTC
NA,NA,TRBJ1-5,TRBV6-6,CASSYYNSGQPQHF,TGTGCCAGCAGTTACTATAACTCTGGGCAGCCCCAGCATTTT
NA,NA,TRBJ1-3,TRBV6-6,CASSYGSSGNTIYF,TGTGCCAGCAGTTATGGTAGCTCTGGAAACACCATATATTTT
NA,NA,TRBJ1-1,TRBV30,CAWSVRVDTEAFF,TGTGCCTGGAGTGTGAGGGTCGACACTGAAGCTTTCTTT
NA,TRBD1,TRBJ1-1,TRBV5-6,CASSLGLPGGINTEAFF,TGTGCCAGCAGCTTGGGATTGCCAGGGGGCATAAACACTGAAGCTTTCTTT
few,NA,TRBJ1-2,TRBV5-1,CASSLYSASSGYTF,TGCGCCAGCAGCTTGTATTCTGCCAGTTCCGGCTACACCTTC
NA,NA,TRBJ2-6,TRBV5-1,CASSLSGSPSGANVLTF,TGCGCCAGCAGCTTGTCCGGGAGTCCCTCTGGGGCCAACGTCCTGACTTTC
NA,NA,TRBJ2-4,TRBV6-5,CASSLTGTVAKNIQYF,TGTGCCAGCAGTTTGACCGGGACGGTAGCCAAAAACATTCAGTACTTC
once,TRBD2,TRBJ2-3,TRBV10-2,CASSRTSGLSTDTQYF,TGCGCCAGCAGTAGGACTAGCGGGCTTAGCACAGATACGCAGTATTTT
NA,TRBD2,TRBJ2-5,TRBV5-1,CASSLAGAGGPQETQYF,TGCGCCAGCAGCTTGGCTGGTGCGGGGGGCCCTCAAGAGACCCAGTACTTC
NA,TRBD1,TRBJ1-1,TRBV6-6,CASSRGQGVEAFF,TGTGCCAGCAGCAGGGGACAGGGTGTTGAAGCTTTCTTT
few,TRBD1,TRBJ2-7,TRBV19,CASKGQALEEQYF,TGTGCCAGTAAAGGACAGGCATTAGAGGAGCAGTACTTC
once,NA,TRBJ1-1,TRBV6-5,CASSSHQVQNTEAFF,TGTGCCAGCAGTTCCCACCAAGTTCAGAACACTGAAGCTTTCTTT
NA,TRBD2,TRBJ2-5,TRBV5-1,CASSRIAGGSQETQYF,TGCGCCAGCAGCAGAATAGCGGGGGGTTCCCAAGAGACCCAGTACTTC
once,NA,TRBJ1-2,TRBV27,CASSFGLDQGFGNYGYTF,TGTGCCAGCAGCTTTGGCCTGGATCAGGGTTTCGGTAACTATGGCTACACCTTC
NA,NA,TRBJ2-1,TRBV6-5,CASRLGQFNEQFF,TGTGCCTCCCGACTAGGACAATTTAATGAGCAGTTCTTC
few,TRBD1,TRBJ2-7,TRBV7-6,CASSTWTGTGEQYF,TGTGCCAGCAGCACGTGGACAGGGACCGGCGAGCAGTACTTC
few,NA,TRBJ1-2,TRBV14,CASSQRRAAAGYGYTF,TGTGCCAGCAGCCAAAGACGGGCGGCGGCGGGCTATGGCTACACCTTC